This entry describes one T cell receptor (beta chain). This specimen comes from a study of blood T cells in healthy people across ages. With a J-beta primer mix and a sample-barcoded 5' primer, a second PCR ran about 6 to 11 cycles. From the 5' RACE reads, TCRdb called clonotypes with MiXCR, one entry per CDR3 protein. The data show about 1 million distinct CDR3 sequences, approximately 26% seen once. The CDR3 contains 14 residues. With 6 bases clipped from V and 4 bases from J, the junction kept 10 bases outside the gene matches. Germline loops: CDR1 DFQATT, CDR2 SNEGSKA (reference sequence). The same specimen was also included in a second study, on T cells of mothers and their children.

Sample: blood. This clonotype was obtained from a girl aged 2 to 9 in good health. The rearrangement links TRBV20-1 to TRBJ1-2; TRBD1 aligns across 8 bases. In DNA, the CDR3 is TGCAGTGCCCGGACAGGGTCGAAGAGCTATGGCTACACCTTC. Its protein is CSARTGSKSYGYTF.